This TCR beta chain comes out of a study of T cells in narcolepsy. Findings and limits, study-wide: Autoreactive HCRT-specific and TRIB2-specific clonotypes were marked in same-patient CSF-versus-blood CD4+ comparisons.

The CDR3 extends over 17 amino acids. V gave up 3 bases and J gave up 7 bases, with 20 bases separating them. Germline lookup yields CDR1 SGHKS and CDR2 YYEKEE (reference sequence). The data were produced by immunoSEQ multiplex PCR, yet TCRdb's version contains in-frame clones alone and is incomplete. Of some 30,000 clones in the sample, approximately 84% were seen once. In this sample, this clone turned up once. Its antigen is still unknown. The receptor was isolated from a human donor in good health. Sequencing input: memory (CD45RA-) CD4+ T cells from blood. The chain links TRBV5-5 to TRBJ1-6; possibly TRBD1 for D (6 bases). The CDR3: CASSSYFTGLSNSPLHF. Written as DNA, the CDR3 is TGTGCCAGCAGCTCCTACTTTACAGGGCTATCAAATTCACCCCTCCACTTT.